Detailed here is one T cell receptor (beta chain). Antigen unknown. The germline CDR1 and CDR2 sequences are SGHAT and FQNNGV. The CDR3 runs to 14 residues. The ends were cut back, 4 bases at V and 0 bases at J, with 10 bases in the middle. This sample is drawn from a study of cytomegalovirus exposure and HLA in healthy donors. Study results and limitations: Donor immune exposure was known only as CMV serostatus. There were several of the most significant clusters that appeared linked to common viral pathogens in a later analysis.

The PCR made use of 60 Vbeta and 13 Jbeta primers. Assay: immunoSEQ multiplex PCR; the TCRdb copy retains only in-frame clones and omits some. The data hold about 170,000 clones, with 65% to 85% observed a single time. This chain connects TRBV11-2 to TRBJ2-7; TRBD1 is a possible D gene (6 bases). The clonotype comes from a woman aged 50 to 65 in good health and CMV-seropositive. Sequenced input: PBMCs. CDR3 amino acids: CASSSRTDSYEQYF. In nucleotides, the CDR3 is TGTGCCAGCAGCTCCAGGACAGACTCCTACGAGCAGTACTTC.